Reported below is one TCR beta chain. The antigen is unknown. A multiplex PCR was run with 60 Vbeta primers and 13 Jbeta primers. Libraries were prepared by immunoSEQ multiplex PCR; TCRdb keeps only in-frame clonotypes and omits some of them. The sample consists of fewer than 55,000 clones, around three quarters of them appearing once. The CDR3 consists of 15 residues. V gave up 5 bases and J gave up 6 bases; unmatched junction bases: 7. Germline CDR1 and CDR2: MNHEY and SMNVEV (reference sequence). The sample originates from a study of cytomegalovirus exposure and HLA in healthy donors. Notes on the study in general: Most TCR sequences proved rare, with some public TCRs found in many donors. The study recorded 164 TCR beta chains that were cytomegalovirus-associated. A missense DCLRE1C variant was associated with V- and J-gene trimming of TCR beta chains in a later analysis, and an independent cohort replicated the association. Per a later analysis, HLA-associated TCR beta chains showed more clonal expansion than other, equally common TCR beta chains.

The specimen sequenced was PBMCs. The source is a woman in her fifties or sixties in good health and CMV-seropositive. The V and J genes are TRBV27 and TRBJ1-1; TRBD1 matches 12 bases. The CDR3 is CASSLTGQGASEAFF. In DNA, the CDR3 is TGTGCCAGCAGTCTCACGGGACAGGGGGCTTCTGAAGCTTTCTTT.